One and the same sample provided the 14 T cell receptor beta chains below, sequenced in a study of a mutant IDH1 vaccine in newly diagnosed glioma. The antigens of these receptors remain unknown. Time point of the sample: week 35, safety follow-up. Every vaccine dose comprised 300 ug of mutant IDH1 20-mer peptide plus topical imiquimod. Sequenced by immunoSEQ multiplex PCR; TCRdb stores in-frame clones only, minus some. Here the sample spans approximately 66,000 clones, 84% being singletons. The sample in question was PBMCs, obtained from a glioma patient whose treatment included an IDH1 peptide vaccine. Receptors were obtained from a man aged 25-45 years with glioma.

This chain uses TRBV6-5 with TRBJ1-6; TRBD1 might be the D (6 bases). V lost 8 bases and J 10 bases, leaving 21 bases between the germline ends. There are 15 residues in the CDR3. Germline V CDR1 and CDR2: MNHEY, SVGAGI. As DNA, the CDR3 is TGTGCCAGCTGTTTAAATAACAGGGTGAACTCACCCCTCCACTTT. Protein: CASCLNNRVNSPLHF.

The chain couples TRBV2 to TRBJ1-1; TRBD1 matches at 7 bases. The ends lost 3 bases at V and 3 bases at J; junction bases unmatched: 10. Germline CDR1 is SNHLY and CDR2 is FYNNEI. This CDR3 region has 16 residues. The CDR3 sequence: CASSDRIGRGDTEAFF. As DNA, the CDR3 is TGTGCCAGCAGTGACCGGATAGGCAGGGGGGACACTGAAGCTTTCTTT.

This chain joins TRBV7-9 and TRBJ2-7; TRBD1 matches 10 bases. The germline V gene has CDR1 SEHNR and CDR2 FQNEAQ (reference sequence). The ends lost 1 base at V and 5 bases at J; junction bases unmatched: 8. This CDR3 is 16 amino acids long. In DNA form, the CDR3 reads TGTGCCAGCAGCTTAGGGAACCGGGACAGGGGTGACGAGCAGTACTTC. Translated, it gives CASSLGNRDRGDEQYF.

The rearrangement links TRBV5-1 to TRBJ2-7; a weak D match, TRBD2 (7 bases). There are 15 residues in the CDR3. The germline CDR1 and CDR2 sequences are SGHRS and YFSETQ. V was clipped by 1 base and J by 5 bases, with 16 bases between them. CDR3 in DNA: TGCGCCAGCAGCTTGCAATGGGGGGGCGCGGACGAGCAGTACTTC. This gives the protein CASSLQWGGADEQYF.

This chain joins TRBV27 and TRBJ2-7, with D uncertain. Germline V lookup: CDR1 MNHEY, CDR2 SMNVEV (reference sequence). V dropped 3 bases and J dropped 0 bases, with 6 bases sitting between them. CDR3 length: 13 residues. The CDR3 sequence is CASSFRSSYEQYF. CDR3 bases: TGTGCCAGCAGTTTCCGCAGCTCCTACGAGCAGTACTTC.

This clone was found once. The chain is built from TRBV19 and TRBJ1-2; weak D call: TRBD1 (5 bases). The CDR3 consists of 15 residues. V shed 8 bases and J shed 1 base, with 17 bases lying between them. Germline-derived CDR1 and CDR2 are LNHDA and SQIVND (reference sequence). The CDR3 nucleotides are TGTGCCAGTTCTCCCGGGACCCCACTTAACTATGGCTACACCTTC. As protein: CASSPGTPLNYGYTF.

The V gene is TRBV6-5, the J gene TRBJ2-4; the D gene is possibly TRBD2 (5 bases). Trimming took off 2 bases at V and 0 bases at J, with 8 bases between the two ends. The V gene's germline CDR1 is MNHEY and CDR2 SVGAGI. This CDR3 region has 15 residues. The CDR3 loop is CASSYSAGAKNIQYF. The CDR3 DNA reads as TGTGCCAGCAGTTACAGCGCGGGAGCCAAAAACATTCAGTACTTC.

V usage is TRBV2 and J usage is TRBJ2-3; D call uncertain. The germline gives CDR1 SNHLY, CDR2 FYNNEI. V lost 4 bases, J lost 0 bases, and 11 bases lay in between. The CDR3 is 15 residues long. The chain's CDR3 is CASSARWASTDTQYF. The CDR3 DNA is TGTGCCAGCAGTGCCCGCTGGGCAAGCACAGATACGCAGTATTTT.

This clone was observed a handful of times. The chain uses TRBV6-1 and TRBJ1-5; D is possibly TRBD1 (5 bases). V lost 6 bases and J 5 bases, leaving 11 bases between the germline ends. Germline-derived CDR1 and CDR2 are MNHNS and SASEGT. The CDR3 consists of 13 residues. The CDR3 here is CASRSGRDQPQHF. CDR3 in DNA: TGTGCCAGCAGGTCAGGGCGGGATCAGCCCCAGCATTTT.

This CDR3 is CASSFAGGGGYTF. The CDR3 nucleotides are TGTGCCAGCAGCTTTGCAGGGGGCGGCGGCTACACCTTC. This chain links TRBV5-6 with TRBJ1-2, with 8 positions matching TRBD1. The V gene's germline CDR1 is SGHDT and CDR2 YYEEEE. Trimming at V came to 2 bases and at J to 8 bases, leaving 5 bases not matched to a gene. The CDR3 runs 13 residues.

V gene TRBV5-6 combines with J gene TRBJ1-2; the D is unclear. This CDR3 region has 15 residues. The ends were cut back, 1 base at V and 8 bases at J, with 18 bases in the middle. Germline V gene lookup returns CDR1 SGHDT and CDR2 YYEEEE. CDR3: CASSLKGINLRGYTF. DNA of the CDR3: TGTGCCAGCAGCTTGAAAGGGATTAATTTAAGGGGCTACACCTTC.

The chain carries TRBV11-2 and TRBJ2-7; TRBD2 matches 7 bases. Germline CDR1 reads SGHAT; CDR2 reads FQNNGV. Unmatched junction bases numbered 13, after V lost 5 bases and J lost 3 bases. The length of the CDR3 is 16 residues. CDR3 bases: TGTGCCAGCAGCCAAACCCAGCGGGGACTCGGCTACGAGCAGTACTTC. This codes for CASSQTQRGLGYEQYF.

This chain links TRBV7-9 with TRBJ1-1; D remains ambiguous. Deletions cut 3 bases from V and 4 bases from J, with 9 bases between. CDR1 is SEHNR, CDR2 FQNEAQ, per germline (reference sequence). The CDR3 spans 13 residues. DNA for the CDR3: TGTGCCAGCAGCTTCGGGGTTGGCACTGAAGCTTTCTTT. It specifies CASSFGVGTEAFF.

The rearrangement joins TRBV27 to TRBJ2-1; D is uncertain. The CDR3 has 12 amino acids. Trimming pared 3 bases from V and 6 bases from J, leaving 6 bases between. Germline V gene sequence: CDR1 MNHEY, CDR2 SMNVEV (reference sequence). CDR3 in amino acids: CASSFGGNEQFF. For the CDR3, the DNA is TGTGCCAGCAGTTTCGGCGGCAATGAGCAGTTCTTC.